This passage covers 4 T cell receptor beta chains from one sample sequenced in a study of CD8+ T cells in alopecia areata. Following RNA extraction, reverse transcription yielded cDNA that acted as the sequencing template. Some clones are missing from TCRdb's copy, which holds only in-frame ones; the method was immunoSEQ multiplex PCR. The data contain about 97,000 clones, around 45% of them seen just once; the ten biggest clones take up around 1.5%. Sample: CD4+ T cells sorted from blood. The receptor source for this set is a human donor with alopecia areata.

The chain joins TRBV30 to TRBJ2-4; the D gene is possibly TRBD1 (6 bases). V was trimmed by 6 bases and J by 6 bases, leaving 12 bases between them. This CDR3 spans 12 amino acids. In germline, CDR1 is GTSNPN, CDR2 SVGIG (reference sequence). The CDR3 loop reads CACDLGGNIQYF. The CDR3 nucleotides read TGTGCCTGCGACCTAGGGGGAAACATTCAGTACTTC.

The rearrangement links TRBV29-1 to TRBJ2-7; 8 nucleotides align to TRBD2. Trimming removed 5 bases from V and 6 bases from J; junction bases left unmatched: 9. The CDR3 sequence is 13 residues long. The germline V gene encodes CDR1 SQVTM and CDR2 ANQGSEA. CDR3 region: CSVTRGGQGEQYF. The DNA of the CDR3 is TGCAGCGTTACCCGCGGGGGGCAAGGCGAGCAGTACTTC.

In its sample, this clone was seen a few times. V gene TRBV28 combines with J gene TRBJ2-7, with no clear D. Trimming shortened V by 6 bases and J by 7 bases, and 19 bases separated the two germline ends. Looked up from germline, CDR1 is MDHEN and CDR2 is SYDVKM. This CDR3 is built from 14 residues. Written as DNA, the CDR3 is TGTGCCAGCAGCCAACCGTCGGGTCTTTGGGAGCAGTACTTC. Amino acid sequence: CASSQPSGLWEQYF.

The CDR3 loop is CASTLLSGNTGELFF. The CDR3 coding sequence is TGTGCCAGTACCCTCCTAAGCGGGAACACCGGGGAGCTGTTTTTT. This chain joins TRBV19 and TRBJ2-2; tentative D call: TRBD2 (5 bases). This CDR3 comprises 15 residues. V gave up 7 bases and J gave up 1 base, with 13 bases separating them. Per germline, CDR1 LNHDA and CDR2 SQIVND (reference sequence).